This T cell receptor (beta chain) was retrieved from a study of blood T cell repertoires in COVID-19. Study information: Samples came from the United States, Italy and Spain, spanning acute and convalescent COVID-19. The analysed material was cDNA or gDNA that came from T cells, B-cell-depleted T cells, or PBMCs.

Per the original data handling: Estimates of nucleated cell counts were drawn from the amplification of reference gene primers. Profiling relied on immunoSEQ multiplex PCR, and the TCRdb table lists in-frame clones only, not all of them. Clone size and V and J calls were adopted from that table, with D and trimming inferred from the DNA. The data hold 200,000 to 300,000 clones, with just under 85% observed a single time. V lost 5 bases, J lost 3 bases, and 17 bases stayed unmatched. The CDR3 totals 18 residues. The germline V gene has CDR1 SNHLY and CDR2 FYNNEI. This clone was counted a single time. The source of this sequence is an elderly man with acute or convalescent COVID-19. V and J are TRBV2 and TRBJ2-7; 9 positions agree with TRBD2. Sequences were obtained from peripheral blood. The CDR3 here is CASSFRGFGSGGYYEQYF. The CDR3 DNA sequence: TGTGCCAGCAGTTTTCGGGGCTTCGGGAGCGGGGGGTACTACGAGCAGTACTTC.